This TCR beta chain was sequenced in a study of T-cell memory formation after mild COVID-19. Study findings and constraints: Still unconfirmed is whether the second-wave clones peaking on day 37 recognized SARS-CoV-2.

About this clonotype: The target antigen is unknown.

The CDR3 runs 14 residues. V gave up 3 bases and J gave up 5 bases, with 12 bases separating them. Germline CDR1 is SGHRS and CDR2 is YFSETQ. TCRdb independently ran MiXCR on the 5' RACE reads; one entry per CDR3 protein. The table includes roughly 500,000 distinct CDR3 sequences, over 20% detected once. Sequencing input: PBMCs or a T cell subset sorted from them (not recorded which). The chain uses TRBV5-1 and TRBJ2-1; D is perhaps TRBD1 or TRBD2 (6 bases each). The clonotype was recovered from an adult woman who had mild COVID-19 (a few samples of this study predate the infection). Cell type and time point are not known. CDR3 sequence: CASSSGADNNEQFF. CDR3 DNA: TGCGCCAGCAGCTCGGGGGCCGACAACAATGAGCAGTTCTTC.